The present TCR beta chain was sequenced within a study of shared clonotypes between healthy human individuals. Assay: immunoSEQ multiplex PCR; the TCRdb copy retains only in-frame clones and omits some. This table has about 87,000 clones, about half appearing once. The V gene's germline CDR1 is SGHRS and CDR2 YFSETQ. V shed 4 bases and J shed 0 bases, with 10 bases lying between them. CDR3 size: 14 residues. The sequenced material came from PBMCs. The chain is built from TRBV5-1 and TRBJ1-1; D might be TRBD1 (6 bases). The receptor's source is a woman aged 40-49 years in good health. Some clones in this sample may be carry-over from other donors' samples. The CDR3 bases are TGCGCCAGCAGCGGTTCAGGGGTGAACACTGAAGCTTTCTTT. Protein product: CASSGSGVNTEAFF. The complete variable domain, with remaining parts taken from reference TRBV5-1 and TRBJ1-1, reads KAGVTQTPRYLIKTRGQQVTLSCSPISGHRSVSWYQQTPGQGLQFLFEYFSETQRNKGNFPGRFSGRQFSNSRSEMNVSTLELGDSALYLCASSGSGVNTEAFFGQGTRLTVV.